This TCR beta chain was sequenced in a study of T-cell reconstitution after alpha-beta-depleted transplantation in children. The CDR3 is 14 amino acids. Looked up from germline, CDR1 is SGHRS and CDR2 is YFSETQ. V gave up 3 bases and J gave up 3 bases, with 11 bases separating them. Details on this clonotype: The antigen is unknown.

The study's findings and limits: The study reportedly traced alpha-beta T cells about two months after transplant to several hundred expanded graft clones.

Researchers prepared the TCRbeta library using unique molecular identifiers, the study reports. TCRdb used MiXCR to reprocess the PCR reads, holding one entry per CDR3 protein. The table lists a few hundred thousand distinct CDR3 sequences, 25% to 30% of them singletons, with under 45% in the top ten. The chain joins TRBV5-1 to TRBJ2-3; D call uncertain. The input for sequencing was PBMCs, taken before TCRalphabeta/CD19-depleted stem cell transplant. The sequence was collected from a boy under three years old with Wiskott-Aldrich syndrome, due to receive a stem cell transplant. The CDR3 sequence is CASSWISGTDTQYF. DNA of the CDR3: TGCGCCAGCAGCTGGATTAGTGGGACAGATACGCAGTATTTT.